This TCR beta chain was sequenced in a study of T cells in tuberculosis. The length of the CDR3 is 13 residues. Germline lookup yields CDR1 MNHNS and CDR2 SASEGT. V was pared by 11 bases and J by 5 bases, with 18 bases between. The method was immunoSEQ multiplex PCR; TCRdb's version includes in-frame clones alone and lacks a portion of them. The data contain around 30,000 clones, roughly 93% of them singletons. Documented time point: new active TB diagnosis, blood taken before or within 7 days of starting treatment. The sample was PBMCs, taken at tuberculosis diagnosis. The gene calls are TRBV6-1 and TRBJ1-2, with D possibly TRBD1 on 5 matching bases. This receptor was taken from an adult with tuberculosis. The chain's CDR3 is CASHLGGPYGYTF. CDR3 in DNA: TGTGCCTCCCACCTCGGGGGACCTTATGGCTACACCTTC.